In this sample, the clone carrying this T cell receptor (beta chain) turned up many times. What it recognizes is unknown. This sample was taken from a study of T cell repertoires in cytomegalovirus infection. Study in general: Public TCR beta signatures marked donors with CMV infection and the matching HLA.

Points from the study as a whole: Carriage of CMV together with the relevant HLA was identifiable through cumulative public TCR beta family frequency. HLA-C-restricted CMV clonotypes gave the most frequent clonotype in two of eight donors.

TCRdb re-analysed the reads in MiXCR, keeping a single row per CDR3 protein. The table records around 74,000 distinct CDR3 sequences, 3.7% of them present only once. Germline V gives CDR1 LGHDT, CDR2 YNNKEL (reference sequence). The CDR3 spans 14 residues. V was clipped by 7 bases and J by 1 base; unmatched bases: 6. This clonotype originated in a human donor in good health (CMV status not recorded). Some clones in this sample may be carry-over from other donors' samples. Material for sequencing was PBMCs. The genes are TRBV3-1 and TRBJ1-2, with 7 bases matching TRBD1. The CDR3 spells CASTRGQNNYGYTF. Written as DNA, the CDR3 is TGTGCCAGCACCCGGGGACAGAATAACTATGGCTACACCTTC.